This TCR beta chain was identified during a study of blood T cell repertoires in COVID-19. The wider study: Acute and convalescent COVID-19 samples came from the United States, Italy and Spain. PBMCs, B-cell-depleted T cells, or T cells provided the cDNA or gDNA that made up the material.

This CDR3 is 16 amino acids long. Germline V gene lookup returns CDR1 SGHAT and CDR2 FQNNGV. The J segment lost 5 bases and the V segment lost 5 bases, leaving 10 bases of the junction unmatched. In the original workflow: Amplification with reference gene primers provided the estimates of nucleated cell counts. Clones were sequenced by immunoSEQ multiplex PCR, and TCRdb holds only the in-frame ones, with some missing. V and J calls and clone size come straight from that table; D and trimming were deduced from the DNA. The table shows tens of thousands of clones, with roughly 89% occurring only once. Material for sequencing was peripheral blood. The receptor's source is a man in his sixties or seventies with active COVID-19. V gene TRBV11-2 combines with J gene TRBJ2-2; TRBD2 matches at 8 bases. CDR3 residues: CASSARSGAGTGELFF. CDR3 nucleotides: TGTGCCAGCAGCGCGCGTAGCGGGGCGGGAACCGGGGAGCTGTTTTTT.